Detailed here is one TCR beta chain. Its antigen is currently unknown. Looked up from germline, CDR1 is WNHNN and CDR2 is SYGVQD (reference sequence). The CDR3 length is 17 residues. This specimen comes from a study of CXCR3-negative and CXCR3-positive naive CD8 T cells. Study-wide points: Researchers report that CXCR3-positive naive cells carry more hydrophobic TRB CDR3s than CXCR3-negative naive cells.

The study made its TRB cDNA libraries by 5' RACE, adding UMI labels. TCRdb re-called the 5' RACE reads; every CDR3 protein appears as one record, without DNA. This listing includes about 98,000 distinct CDR3 sequences. The origin of this receptor is a human donor in good health. Some clones in this sample may be carry-over from other donors' samples. Sample: naive CXCR3+ CD8+ T cells from blood. Subset of the sample: CD45RO-CCR7+CD27+CD95- naive CD8+ T cells expressing CXCR3 (TNR3+). V usage is TRBV10-1 and J usage is TRBJ2-7; TCRdb's D call of TRBD2 is untestable without DNA. CDR3 region: CASSAVPREALRSEQYF.